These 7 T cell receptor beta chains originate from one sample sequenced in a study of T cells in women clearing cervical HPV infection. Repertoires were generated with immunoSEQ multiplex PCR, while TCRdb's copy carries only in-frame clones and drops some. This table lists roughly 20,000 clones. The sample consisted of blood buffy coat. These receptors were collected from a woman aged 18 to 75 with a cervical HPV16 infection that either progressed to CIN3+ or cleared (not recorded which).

CDR3: CASSITPTAFPTEQYF. CDR3 DNA, as far as it was read: TGTGCCAGTAGTATCACCCCGACAGCTTTCCCTACCGAG. This chain joins TRBV19 and TRBJ2-7; D is possibly TRBD1 (5 bases). The CDR3 goes on 3 residues after the read ends, and that part is filled in from the germline J gene. In germline, CDR1 is LNHDA, CDR2 SQIVND (reference sequence). The germline V and J ends were trimmed by 3 bases and 6 bases, with 21 bases remaining between them. The CDR3 contains 16 residues.

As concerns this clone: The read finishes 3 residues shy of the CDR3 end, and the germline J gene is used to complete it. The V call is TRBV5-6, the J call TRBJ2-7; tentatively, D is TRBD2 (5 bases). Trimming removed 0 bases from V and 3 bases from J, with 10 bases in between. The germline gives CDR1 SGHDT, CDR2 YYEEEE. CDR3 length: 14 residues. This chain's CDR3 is CASSLVSGFYEQYF. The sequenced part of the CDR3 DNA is TGTGCCAGCAGCTTGGTCTCGGGGTTCTACGAG.

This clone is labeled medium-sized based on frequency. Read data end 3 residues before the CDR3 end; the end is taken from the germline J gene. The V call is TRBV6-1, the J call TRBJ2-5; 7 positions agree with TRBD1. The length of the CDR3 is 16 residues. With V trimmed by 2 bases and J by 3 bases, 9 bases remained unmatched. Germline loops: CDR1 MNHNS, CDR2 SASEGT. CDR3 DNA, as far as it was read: TGTGCCAGCAGTGAAATCGGGACAGTATGGGAAGAGACC. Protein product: CASSEIGTVWEET. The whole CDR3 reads CASSEIGTVWEETQYF.

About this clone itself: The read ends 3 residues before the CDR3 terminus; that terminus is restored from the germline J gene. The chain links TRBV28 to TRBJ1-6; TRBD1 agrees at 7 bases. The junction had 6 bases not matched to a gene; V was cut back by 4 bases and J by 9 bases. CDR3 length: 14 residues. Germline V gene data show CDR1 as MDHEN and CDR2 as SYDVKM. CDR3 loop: CASSSPSGGSPLHF. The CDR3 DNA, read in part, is TGTGCCAGCAGTTCACCCTCAGGGGGTTCACCC.

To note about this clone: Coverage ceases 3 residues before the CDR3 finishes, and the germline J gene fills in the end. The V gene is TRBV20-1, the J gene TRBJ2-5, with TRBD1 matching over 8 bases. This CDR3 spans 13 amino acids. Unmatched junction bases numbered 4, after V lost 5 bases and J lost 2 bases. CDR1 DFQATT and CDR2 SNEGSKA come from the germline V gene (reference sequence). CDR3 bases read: TGCAGTGCTTTAGACAGGGGACAAGAGACC. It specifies CSALDRGQET. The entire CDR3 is CSALDRGQETQYF.

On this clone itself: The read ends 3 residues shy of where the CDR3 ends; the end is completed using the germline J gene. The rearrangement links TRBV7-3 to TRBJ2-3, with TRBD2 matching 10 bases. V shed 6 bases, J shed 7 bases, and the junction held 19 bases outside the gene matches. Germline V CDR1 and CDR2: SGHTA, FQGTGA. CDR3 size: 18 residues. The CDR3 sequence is CASSPAPGLAGVRNTQYF. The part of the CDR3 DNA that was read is TGTGCCAGCAGTCCCGCGCCCGGGCTAGCGGGGGTCCGAAATACG. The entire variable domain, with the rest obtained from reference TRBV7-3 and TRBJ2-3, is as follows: GAGVSQTPSNKVTEKGKYVELRCDPISGHTALYWYRQSLGQGPEFLIYFQGTGAADDSGLPNDRFFAVRPEGSVSTLKIQRTERGDSAVYLCASSPAPGLAGVRNTQYFGPGTRLTVL.

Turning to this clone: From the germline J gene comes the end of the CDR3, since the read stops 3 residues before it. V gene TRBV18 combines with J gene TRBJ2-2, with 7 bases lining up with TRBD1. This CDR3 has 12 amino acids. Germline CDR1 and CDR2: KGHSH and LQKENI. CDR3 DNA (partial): TGTGCCAGTGGGCAGGGGGATGAAAAG. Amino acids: CASGQGDEK. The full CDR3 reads CASGQGDEKLFF.